These T cell receptor beta chains were read from a single sample in a study of response to subunit inactivated influenza vaccine. In TCRdb, the RT-PCR reads were re-called with MiXCR into one record per CDR3 protein. The sample gives 650,000 to 800,000 distinct CDR3 sequences, roughly 14% of which show up once; around 7% is in the top ten. Sequenced material: PBMCs from blood, taken around two weeks before vaccination. The receptors derive from a man aged 45-65 years who received an inactivated influenza vaccine. Each CDR3 is given with its conserved first and last residue. A D gene is named only where the DNA matches it firmly. The listing skips clone size in some rows; elsewhere it reads once, few, many or a size class.

few	TRBV5-1	TRBJ2-3	TRBD2	TGCGCCAGCAGCCCTGGACTAGCGGGGAGGCCAGATACGCAGTATTTT	CASSPGLAGRPDTQYF
NA	TRBV7-9	TRBJ2-1	NA	TGTGCCAGCAGCTTAGACTGGTCCAGTGGTGAGCAGTTCTTC	CASSLDWSSGEQFF
few	TRBV18	TRBJ2-1	TRBD2	TGTGCCAGCTCACCAACGGGGACTAGGTCGGAAAATGAGCAGTTCTTC	CASSPTGTRSENEQFF
NA	TRBV20-1	TRBJ2-7	NA	TGCAGTGCTACCTTGGGGTCCTACGAGCAGTACTTC	CSATLGSYEQYF
few	TRBV5-6	TRBJ2-1	NA	TGTGCCAGCAGCTTTCCGGGGGAGGAGCAGTTCTTC	CASSFPGEEQFF
NA	TRBV2	TRBJ2-7	TRBD1	TGTGCCAGCGGACGGGGACAGAGTTACGAGCAGAACTTC	CASGRGQSYEQNF
NA	TRBV28	TRBJ2-5	NA	TGTGCCAGCAGTCCCAATCTCAGGGGCCCCGGGGCGGAGACCCAGTACTTC	CASSPNLRGPGAETQYF
few	TRBV20-1	TRBJ1-4	TRBD1	TGCAGTGCTAGAAGATCGACAGGGCGTAATGAAAAACTGTTTTTT	CSARRSTGRNEKLFF
NA	TRBV24-1	TRBJ2-7	NA	TGTGCCACCAGTGCCGGGGGCTACGAGCAGTACTTC	CATSAGGYEQYF
NA	TRBV12-3/TRBV12-4	TRBJ2-1	TRBD2	TGTGCCAGCACCCCGAGTACTAGCGGGGGGGAGCAGTTCTTC	CASTPSTSGGEQFF
few	TRBV5-5	TRBJ2-7	NA	TGTGCCAGCTGTCTTGGCAACTCCTACGAGCAGTACTTC	CASCLGNSYEQYF
many	TRBV4-1	TRBJ1-5	NA	TGCGCCAGCAGGGCACAGGGAAGGGGCCAGCCCCAGCATTTT	CASRAQGRGQPQHF
NA	TRBV5-1	TRBJ1-2	NA	TGCGCCAGCAGCTTGGCGACAGCCTATGGCTACACCTTC	CASSLATAYGYTF
NA	TRBV12-3/TRBV12-4	TRBJ2-5	NA	TGTGCCAGCAGTTGGCTGGGGATCCAAGAGACCCAGTACTTC	CASSWLGIQETQYF
NA	TRBV28	TRBJ2-3	TRBD1	TGTGCCAGCAGTTTACGGGTGGCAGGGGGCGCAGATACGCAGTATTTT	CASSLRVAGGADTQYF
few	TRBV20-1	TRBJ2-5	NA	TGCAGTGCTAGAGCCCCAGTGTACCAAGAGACCCAGTACTTC	CSARAPVYQETQYF
NA	TRBV6-1	TRBJ1-1	TRBD1	TGTGCCAGCAGCCGAAACGGACAGGAGAGGTACACTGAAGCTTTCTTT	CASSRNGQERYTEAFF
NA	TRBV5-1	TRBJ2-7	NA	TGCGCCAGCAGCAAGCAGGGCGGGTACGAGCAGTACTTC	CASSKQGGYEQYF
NA	TRBV20-1	TRBJ2-1	NA	TGCAGTGCTAGAGATCTTCCTAGCGCCTCCTACAATGAGCAGTTCTTC	CSARDLPSASYNEQFF
NA	TRBV11-2	TRBJ2-1	NA	TGTGCCAGCAGCTCAATCCGGCGGAGATACAATGAGCAGTTCTTC	CASSSIRRRYNEQFF
few	TRBV12-3/TRBV12-4	TRBJ2-1	NA	TGTGCCAGCAGTCCGCCGACTGGATATACCGGGACGAATAAGGGAAACCATCAGTTCTTC	CASSPPTGYTGTNKGNHQFF